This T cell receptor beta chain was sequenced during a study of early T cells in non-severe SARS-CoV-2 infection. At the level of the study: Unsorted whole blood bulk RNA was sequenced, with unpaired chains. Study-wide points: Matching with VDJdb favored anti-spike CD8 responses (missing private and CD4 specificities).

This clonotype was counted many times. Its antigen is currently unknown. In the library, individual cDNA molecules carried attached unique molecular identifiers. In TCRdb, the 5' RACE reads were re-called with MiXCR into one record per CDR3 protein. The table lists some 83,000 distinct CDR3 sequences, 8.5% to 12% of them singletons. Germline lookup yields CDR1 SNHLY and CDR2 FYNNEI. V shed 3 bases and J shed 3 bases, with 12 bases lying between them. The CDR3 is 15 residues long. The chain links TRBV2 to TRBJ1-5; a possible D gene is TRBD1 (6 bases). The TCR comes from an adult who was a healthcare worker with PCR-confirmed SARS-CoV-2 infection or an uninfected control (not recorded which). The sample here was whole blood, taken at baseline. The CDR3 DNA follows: TGTGCCAGCAGTGAGGAGACAGGCCTCAATCAGCCCCAGCATTTT. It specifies CASSEETGLNQPQHF.